This T cell receptor beta chain was recorded in a study of cytomegalovirus exposure and HLA in healthy donors. Overall study context: The study's early data release held about 85 million unique TCRs from HLA-typed donors.

Overall study results and limits: Among donors in an Asian-associated ancestry cluster, a later analysis reportedly found fewer N-insertions than the roughly 680-donor mean.

PCR amplification relied on 60 Vbeta primers (plus 13 Jbeta primers). Libraries were prepared by immunoSEQ multiplex PCR; TCRdb keeps only in-frame clonotypes and omits some of them. Here the sample spans about 64,000 clones, about three quarters being singletons. This clone is a singleton in its sample. What it binds is not known. V lost 1 base and J lost 3; bases outside the gene matches: 9. CDR3 length equals 17 residues. CDR1 LGHNA and CDR2 YSLEER come from the germline V gene. The TCR comes from a male donor in good health and CMV-seropositive. The rearrangement uses TRBV4-3 and TRBJ2-5; 9 bases align to TRBD1. The sample consisted of PBMCs. The CDR3 loop reads CASSQGAGQGLEETQYF. The CDR3 nucleotides read TGCGCCAGCAGCCAAGGAGCGGGACAGGGTCTGGAAGAGACCCAGTACTTC.